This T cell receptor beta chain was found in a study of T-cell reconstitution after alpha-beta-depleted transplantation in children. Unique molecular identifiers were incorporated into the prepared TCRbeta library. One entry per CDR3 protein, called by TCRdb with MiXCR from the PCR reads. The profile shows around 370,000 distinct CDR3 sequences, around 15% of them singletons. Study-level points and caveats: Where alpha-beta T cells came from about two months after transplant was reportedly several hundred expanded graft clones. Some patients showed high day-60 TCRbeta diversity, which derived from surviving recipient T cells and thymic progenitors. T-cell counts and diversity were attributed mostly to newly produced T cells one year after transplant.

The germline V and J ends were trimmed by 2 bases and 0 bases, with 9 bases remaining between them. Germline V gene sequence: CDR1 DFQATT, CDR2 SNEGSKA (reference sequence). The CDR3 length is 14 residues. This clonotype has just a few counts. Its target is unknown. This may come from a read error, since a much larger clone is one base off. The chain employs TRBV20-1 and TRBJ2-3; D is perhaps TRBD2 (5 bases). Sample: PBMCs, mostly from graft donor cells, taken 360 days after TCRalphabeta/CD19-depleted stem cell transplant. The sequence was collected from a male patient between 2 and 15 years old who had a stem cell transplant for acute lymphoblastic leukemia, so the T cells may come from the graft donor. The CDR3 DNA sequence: TGCAGTGCTAGAAAGGGCGGGAGCACAGATACGCAGTATTTT. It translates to CSARKGGSTDTQYF.